This T cell receptor beta chain was identified during a study of CD8 T cells in Susac syndrome (dated by TCRdb to the late 2010s). Regarding the study in general: Whether CD8+ T cell activation and differentiation in Susac syndrome was antigen driven was tested using repertoire sequencing. What the research found in general, with its limitations: The number of individuals in the TCR sequencing and HLA analysis was recognized as being relatively small.

Peripheral blood CD8+ and CD4+ T cells from healthy donors, Susac syndrome patients and multiple sclerosis patients were profiled by high-throughput TCR beta sequencing. Healthy donors were included as age- and sex-matched controls. Bulk CD8+ and CD4+ T cells were purified magnetically by negative isolation, whereas CD8+ TEMRA cells were enriched by FACS. Blood was collected in EDTA tubes and processed within 24 hours, with PBMCs isolated through density gradient centrifugation. PBMCs destined for TCR sequencing were cryopreserved in liquid nitrogen and later thawed in a 37 °C water bath. Purity of sorted or isolated CD4+, CD8+ and CD8+ TEMRA cells was at least 90%. RNA was extracted using the RNeasy kit, and about 0.5 to 1 ug of the RNA was reverse transcribed with random hexamers. The immunoSEQ multiplex PCR assay, which covers 54 Vbeta and 13 Jbeta segments, was used to amplify TCR beta CDR3 regions. PCR amplification bias was corrected by using a synthetic template baseline for primer optimization and computational correction. The authors' pipeline ran thus. Reads were assigned to V, D and J genes according to IMGT and analyzed in immunoSEQ Analyzer, with only productive sequences retained. Clonality was calculated as one minus the Shannon entropy normalized by log2 of the number of productive unique sequences. For each patient and control, public and private clones were evaluated among the 100 most prevalent clones. Clones were defined as Susac-specific if absent from the healthy and MS cohorts, from over a thousand published viral clones and from other ImmuneACCESS disease sequences. TCRdb reanalyzed the raw reads on its own, using fastp at Q25 for trimming and MiXCR for clone calling, and kept in-frame beta chains. Rows with a matching CDR3 protein are joined into one entry that keeps the most common DNA and genes. The V and J calls reflect TCRdb's pipeline rather than the authors' work. For this sample there are some 130,000 distinct CDR3 sequences; roughly 96% appear just once. The ten largest clones capture roughly 0.11% of the sample.

As regards this clonotype: The antigen it recognizes is unknown. Nothing much larger sits one base from this clone, and base qualities are not available.

The CDR3 contains 13 residues, cysteine and phenylalanine counted. The retained sequence is limited to the CDR3, 39 bases, with the frame set at the first base. In the germline V gene, CDR1 corresponds to SGHDN and CDR2 to FVKESK. After removal of 3 bases from V and 11 bases from J, the junction retains 5 bases not matched to a gene. This sequence uses TRBV14 and TRBJ2-1, with TRBD2 identical over 9 junction bases. This receptor was identified in a human donor in good health. Sample: CD4+ T cells from PBMCs. In nucleotide form, the sequence is TGTGCCAGCAGCCAGGGACTAGCAGAAAAGCAGTTCTTC. Its coded protein is CASSQGLAEKQFF.